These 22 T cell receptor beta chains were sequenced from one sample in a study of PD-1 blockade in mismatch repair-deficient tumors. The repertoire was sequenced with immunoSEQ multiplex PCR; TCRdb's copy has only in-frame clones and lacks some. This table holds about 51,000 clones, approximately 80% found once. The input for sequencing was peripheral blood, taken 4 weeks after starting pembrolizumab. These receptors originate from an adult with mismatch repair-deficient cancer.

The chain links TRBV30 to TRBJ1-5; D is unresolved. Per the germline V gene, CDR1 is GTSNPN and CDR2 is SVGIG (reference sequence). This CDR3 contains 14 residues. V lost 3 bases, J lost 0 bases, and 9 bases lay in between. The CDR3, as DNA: TGTGCCTGGAGAAGGGAGAATAGCAATCAGCCCCAGCATTTT. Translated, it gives CAWRRENSNQPQHF.

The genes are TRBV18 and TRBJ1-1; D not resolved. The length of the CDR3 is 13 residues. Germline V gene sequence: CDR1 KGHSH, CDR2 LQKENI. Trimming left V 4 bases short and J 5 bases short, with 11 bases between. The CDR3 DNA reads TGTGCCAGCTCACAAAAAGGGCTTACTGAAGCTTTCTTT. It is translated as CASSQKGLTEAFF.

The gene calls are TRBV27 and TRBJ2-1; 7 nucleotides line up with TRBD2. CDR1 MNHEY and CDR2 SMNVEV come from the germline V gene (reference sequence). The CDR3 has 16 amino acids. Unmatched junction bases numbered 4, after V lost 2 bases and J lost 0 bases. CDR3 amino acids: CASSLRGGSSYNEQFF. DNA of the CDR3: TGTGCCAGCAGTTTAAGAGGCGGGAGCTCCTACAATGAGCAGTTCTTC.

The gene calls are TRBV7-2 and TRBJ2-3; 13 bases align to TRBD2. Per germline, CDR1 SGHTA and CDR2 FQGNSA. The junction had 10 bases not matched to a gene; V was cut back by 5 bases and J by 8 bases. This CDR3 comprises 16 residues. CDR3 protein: CASSRRTSGSSVTQYF. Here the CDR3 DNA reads TGTGCCAGCAGCAGACGGACTAGCGGGAGTAGTGTTACGCAGTATTTT.

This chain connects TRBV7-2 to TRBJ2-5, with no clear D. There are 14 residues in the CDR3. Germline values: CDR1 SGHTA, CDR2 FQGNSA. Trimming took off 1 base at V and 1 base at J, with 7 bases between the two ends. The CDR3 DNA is TGTGCCAGCAGCTTAGAAGCCAGCCAAGAGACCCAGTACTTC. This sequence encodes CASSLEASQETQYF.

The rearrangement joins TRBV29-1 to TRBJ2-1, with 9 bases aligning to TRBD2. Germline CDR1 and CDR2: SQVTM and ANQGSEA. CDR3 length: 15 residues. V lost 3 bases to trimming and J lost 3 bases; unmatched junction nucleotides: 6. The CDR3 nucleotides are TGCAGCGTTGAGGGGTCTAGCGGGATCTACAATGAGCAGTTCTTC. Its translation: CSVEGSSGIYNEQFF.

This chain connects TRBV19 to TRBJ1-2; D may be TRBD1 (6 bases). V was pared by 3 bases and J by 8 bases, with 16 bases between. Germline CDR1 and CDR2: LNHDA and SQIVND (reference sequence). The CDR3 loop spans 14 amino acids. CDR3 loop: CASSILGGLTGYTF. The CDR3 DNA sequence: TGTGCCAGTAGTATTCTCGGGGGGCTAACAGGCTACACCTTC.

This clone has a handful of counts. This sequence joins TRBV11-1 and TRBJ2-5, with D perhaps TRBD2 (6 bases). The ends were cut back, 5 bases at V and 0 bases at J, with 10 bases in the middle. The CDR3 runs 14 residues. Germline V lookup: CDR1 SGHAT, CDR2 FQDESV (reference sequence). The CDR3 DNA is TGTGCCAGCAGCCCCCGGGAGTACCAAGAGACCCAGTACTTC. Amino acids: CASSPREYQETQYF.

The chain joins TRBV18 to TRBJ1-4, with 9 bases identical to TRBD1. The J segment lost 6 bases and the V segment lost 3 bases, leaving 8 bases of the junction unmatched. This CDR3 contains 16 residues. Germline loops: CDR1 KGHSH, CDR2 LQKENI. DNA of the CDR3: TGTGCCAGCTCACCCCAACCCGGGACAGGGCATGAAAAACTGTTTTTT. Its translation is CASSPQPGTGHEKLFF.

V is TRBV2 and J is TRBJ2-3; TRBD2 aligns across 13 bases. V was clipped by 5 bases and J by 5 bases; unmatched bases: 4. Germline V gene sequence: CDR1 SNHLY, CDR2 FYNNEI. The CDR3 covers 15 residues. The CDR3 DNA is TGTGCCAGCAGTCTACTAGCGGGAGGGCAAGATACGCAGTATTTT. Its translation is CASSLLAGGQDTQYF.

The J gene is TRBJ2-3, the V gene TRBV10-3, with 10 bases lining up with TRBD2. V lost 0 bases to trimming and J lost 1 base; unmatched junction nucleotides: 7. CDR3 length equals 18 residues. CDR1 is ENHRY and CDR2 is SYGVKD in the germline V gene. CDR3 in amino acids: CAISESASGSSGTDTQYF. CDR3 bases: TGTGCCATCAGTGAGTCGGCTAGCGGGAGCTCGGGCACAGATACGCAGTATTTT.

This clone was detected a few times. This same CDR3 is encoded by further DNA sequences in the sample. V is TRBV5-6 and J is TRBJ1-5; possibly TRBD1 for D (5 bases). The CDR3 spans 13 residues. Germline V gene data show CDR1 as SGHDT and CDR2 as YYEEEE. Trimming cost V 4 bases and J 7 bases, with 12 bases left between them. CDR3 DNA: TGTGCCAGCAGCAAAGATAGGGGCCAGCCCCAGCATTTT. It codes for CASSKDRGQPQHF.

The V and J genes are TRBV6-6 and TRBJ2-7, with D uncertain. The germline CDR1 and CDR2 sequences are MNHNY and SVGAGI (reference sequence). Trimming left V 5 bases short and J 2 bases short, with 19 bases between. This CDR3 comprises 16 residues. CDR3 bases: TGTGCCAGCAGTCCCCACCCGGGTCGCGGCACCTACGAGCAGTACTTC. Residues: CASSPHPGRGTYEQYF.

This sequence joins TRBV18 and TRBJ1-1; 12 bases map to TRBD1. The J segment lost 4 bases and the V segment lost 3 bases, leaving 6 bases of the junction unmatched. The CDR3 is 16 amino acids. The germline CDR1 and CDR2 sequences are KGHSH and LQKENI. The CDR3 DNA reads TGTGCCAGCTCACCTGGGACAGGGGGCAGCGGCACTGAAGCTTTCTTT. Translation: CASSPGTGGSGTEAFF.

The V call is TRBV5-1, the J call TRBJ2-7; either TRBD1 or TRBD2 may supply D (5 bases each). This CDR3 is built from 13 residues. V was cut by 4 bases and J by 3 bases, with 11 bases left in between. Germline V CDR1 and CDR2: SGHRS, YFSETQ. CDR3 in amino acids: CASSRDPIYEQYF. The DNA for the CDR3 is TGCGCCAGCAGCCGGGACCCTATCTACGAGCAGTACTTC.

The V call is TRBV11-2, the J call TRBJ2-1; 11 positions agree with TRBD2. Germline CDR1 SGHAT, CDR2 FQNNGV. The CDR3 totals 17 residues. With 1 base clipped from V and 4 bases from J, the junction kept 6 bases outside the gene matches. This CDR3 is CASSLGLAGFFYNEQFF. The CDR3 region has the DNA TGTGCCAGCAGCTTAGGACTAGCGGGATTTTTTTACAATGAGCAGTTCTTC.

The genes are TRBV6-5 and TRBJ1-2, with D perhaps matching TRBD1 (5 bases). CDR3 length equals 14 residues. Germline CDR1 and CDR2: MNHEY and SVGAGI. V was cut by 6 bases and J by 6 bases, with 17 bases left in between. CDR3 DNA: TGTGCCAGCAGCCGGGGACGGCCTAGAAATGGCTACACCTTC. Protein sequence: CASSRGRPRNGYTF.

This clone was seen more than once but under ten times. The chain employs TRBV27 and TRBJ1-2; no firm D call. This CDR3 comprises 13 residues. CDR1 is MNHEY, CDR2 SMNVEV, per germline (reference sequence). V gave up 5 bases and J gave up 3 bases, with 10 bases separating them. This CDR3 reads CASSSVTDYGYTF. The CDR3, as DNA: TGTGCCAGCAGTAGCGTGACTGACTATGGCTACACCTTC.

The CDR3 loop is CASSLDRGRSTGELFF. The CDR3 coding sequence is TGCGCCAGCAGCTTGGACAGGGGGCGAAGCACCGGGGAGCTGTTTTTT. This chain uses TRBV5-1 with TRBJ2-2; 9 bases are shared with TRBD1. The germline gives CDR1 SGHRS, CDR2 YFSETQ. V was clipped by 0 bases and J by 4 bases; unmatched bases: 4. This CDR3 spans 16 amino acids.

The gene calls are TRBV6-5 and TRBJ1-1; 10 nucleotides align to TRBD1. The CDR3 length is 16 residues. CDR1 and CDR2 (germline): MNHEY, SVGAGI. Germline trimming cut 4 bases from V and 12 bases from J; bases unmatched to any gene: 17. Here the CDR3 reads CASSSTGTGDPVGTFF. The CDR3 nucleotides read TGTGCCAGCAGTTCAACCGGGACAGGGGACCCAGTTGGGACTTTCTTT.

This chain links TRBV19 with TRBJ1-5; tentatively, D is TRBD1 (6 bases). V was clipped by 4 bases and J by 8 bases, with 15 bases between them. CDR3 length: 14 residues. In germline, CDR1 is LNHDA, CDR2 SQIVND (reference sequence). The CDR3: CASSTQGWGEPQHF. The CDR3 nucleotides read TGTGCCAGTAGTACCCAGGGGTGGGGGGAGCCCCAGCATTTT.

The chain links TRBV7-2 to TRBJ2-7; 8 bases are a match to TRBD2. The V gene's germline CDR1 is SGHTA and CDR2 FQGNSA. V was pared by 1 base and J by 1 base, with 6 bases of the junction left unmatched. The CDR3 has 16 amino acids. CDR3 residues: CASSLVPAGDSYEQYF. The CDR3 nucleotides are TGTGCCAGCAGCTTAGTTCCAGCGGGGGATTCCTACGAGCAGTACTTC.